The table lists the clone carrying this T cell receptor beta chain with many counts. V lost 5 bases and J lost 4, with 9 bases in between. Looked up from germline, CDR1 is SQVTM and CDR2 is ANQGSEA. This CDR3 has 12 amino acids. Sequencing was performed with immunoSEQ multiplex PCR; in TCRdb, only in-frame clones are kept and a portion is missing. The data hold 490,000 or so clones, with 79% observed a single time. The data were taken from a study of shared clonotypes between healthy human individuals. None of the donors, who were healthy HIV-negative adults, had recently had acute infections or vaccinations. About 100 million PBMCs supplied genomic DNA for unsorted samples.

The sequence was collected from a woman between 40 and 50 years old in good health. Some clones in this sample may be carry-over from other donors' samples. The rearrangement uses TRBV29-1 and TRBJ1-5, with D hard to call. Sequencing used PBMCs. The DNA of the CDR3 is TGCAGCGTTTCACAGCAAAATCAGCCCCAGCATTTT. This gives the protein CSVSQQNQPQHF.